A selection of T cell receptor beta chains follows, all from one sample in a study of blood T cells in healthy people across ages. TCRdb reprocessed the 5' RACE reads with MiXCR, giving one entry per CDR3 protein. The sample contains approximately 770,000 distinct CDR3 sequences, 55% to 75% of which appear only once. The sequencing input was blood. These receptors came from a man aged 25 to 45 in good health. Each CDR3 is given with its conserved first and last residue. A D gene is named only where the DNA matches it firmly. Clone size is not always given. Where it is, it says once, few, many or a class for expanded clones.

j_call,v_call,cdr3_length,clone_size,d_call,cdr3_nt,cdr3_aa
TRBJ2-3,TRBV20-1,11,-,-,TGCAGTGCTGGAGGGTTGAATACGCAGTATTTT,CSAGGLNTQYF
TRBJ1-4,TRBV6-5,15,-,-,TGTGCCAGCAGTTACACGGTGGCAACTAATGAAAAACTGTTTTTT,CASSYTVATNEKLFF
TRBJ2-6,TRBV4-2,17,-,-,TGTGCCAGCAGCCAGGTGTCAGGGTACTCTGGGGCCAACGTCCTGACTTTC,CASSQVSGYSGANVLTF
TRBJ2-3,TRBV20-1,14,few,-,TGCAGTGCTCGACAGACAGGCCCTAGGGATACGCAGTATTTT,CSARQTGPRDTQYF
TRBJ2-6,TRBV7-2,16,-,-,TGTGCCAGCAGCCTCGGTTACGGCTCTGGGGCCAACGTCCTGACTTTC,CASSLGYGSGANVLTF
TRBJ1-2,TRBV28,15,-,-,TGTGCCAGCAGTTCCACAGGTGCTCTTAACTATGGCTACACCTTC,CASSSTGALNYGYTF
TRBJ2-1,TRBV20-1,14,few,-,TGCAGTGCCAGGGGGGGGGCCCCCCGTAATGAGCAGTTCTTC,CSARGGAPRNEQFF
TRBJ1-6,TRBV7-9,13,few,TRBD1,TGTGCCAGCAGCCGGACAGGGCCTTCACCCCTCCACTTT,CASSRTGPSPLHF
TRBJ2-7,TRBV5-1,15,few,TRBD1,TGCGCCAGCAGCCCCCGACAGGGGGTCTCCTACGAGCAGTACTTC,CASSPRQGVSYEQYF
TRBJ2-3,TRBV15,14,few,-,TGTGCCACCAGCAGAGGAAAGGGAACAGATACGCAGTATTTT,CATSRGKGTDTQYF
TRBJ2-1,TRBV28,14,-,-,TGTGCCAGCAGTTTTCGTGGATCGGATAATGAGCAGTTCTTC,CASSFRGSDNEQFF
TRBJ2-1,TRBV6-1,12,-,-,TGTGCCAGCAGTGGAGCCGTGAATGAGCAGTTCTTC,CASSGAVNEQFF
TRBJ2-7,TRBV7-2,15,few,-,TGTGCCAGCAGCTTAGGACAGGTCCTTTCCTACGAGCAGTACTTC,CASSLGQVLSYEQYF
TRBJ2-7,TRBV7-9,14,-,-,TGTGCCAGCAGCCGGGACACCTACTCCTACGAGCAGTACTTC,CASSRDTYSYEQYF
TRBJ2-7,TRBV2,17,-,TRBD2,TGTGCCAGCAGTTACAGGGGGTTGACTAGCGGGAGGCTCGAGCAGTACTTC,CASSYRGLTSGRLEQYF
TRBJ1-1,TRBV7-2,15,-,-,TGTGCCAGCATCCTGAGGGCGGGGGGGAACACTGAAGCTTTCTTT,CASILRAGGNTEAFF
TRBJ2-1,TRBV4-3,16,-,-,TGCGCCAGCAGCCAAGATAGGAGCGGAAGGTACAATGAGCAGTTCTTC,CASSQDRSGRYNEQFF
TRBJ2-7,TRBV2,14,-,-,TGTGCCAGCAGTGTGCGGACAGCTTCCTACGAGCAGTACTTC,CASSVRTASYEQYF
TRBJ1-1,TRBV7-9,14,-,-,TGTGCCAGCAGCCGGAAGGGGGGGCGGCCGGAAGCTTTCTTT,CASSRKGGRPEAFF
TRBJ2-5,TRBV7-2,13,-,-,TGTGCCAGCAGCTTAGAACGATCCAATGAGCAGTACTTC,CASSLERSNEQYF
TRBJ2-7,TRBV7-3,14,-,-,TGTGCCAGCAGCCGCGACCCCACGGGCAATGAGCAGTACTTC,CASSRDPTGNEQYF
TRBJ1-5,TRBV25-1,13,-,-,TGTGCCACTCGGGGGGCATGGGGTGAGCCCCAGCATTTT,CATRGAWGEPQHF
TRBJ2-1,TRBV7-2,15,few,-,TGTGCCAGCAACCCCGTTGGGGGGGCTTACAATGAGCAGTTCTTC,CASNPVGGAYNEQFF
TRBJ1-1,TRBV4-1,14,-,-,TGCGCCAGCAGCACCCAGGGCACGAACACTGAAGCTTTCTTT,CASSTQGTNTEAFF
TRBJ2-2,TRBV6-2/TRBV6-3,15,-,TRBD1,TGTGCCAGCAGTCCACGACAGGGAAGTACCGGGGAGCTGTTTTTT,CASSPRQGSTGELFF
TRBJ2-5,TRBV28,15,-,-,TGTGCCAGCAGTTTATATTCTGACTTCCAAGAGACCCAGTACTTC,CASSLYSDFQETQYF
TRBJ2-2,TRBV20-1,15,-,TRBD1,TGCAGTGCTAGAGATGTGGCAGGGGGCGCGGGGGAGCTGTTTTTT,CSARDVAGGAGELFF
TRBJ2-3,TRBV28,15,-,-,TGTGCCAGCATTTCCCCTGGCAGCCCCACAGATACGCAGTATTTT,CASISPGSPTDTQYF
TRBJ2-5,TRBV5-8,14,-,-,TGTGCCAGTTCGTGGGCCCTGTACCAAGAGACCCAGTACTTC,CASSWALYQETQYF
TRBJ2-3,TRBV9,15,once,-,TGTGCCAGCAGCCCAGACGAGGGGCGCAGAGATACGCAGTATTTT,CASSPDEGRRDTQYF
TRBJ1-2,TRBV29-1,13,-,-,TGCAGCGTTGGAGGGGGGGACCCCTATGGCTACACCTTC,CSVGGGDPYGYTF
TRBJ2-3,TRBV20-1,15,-,TRBD2,TGCAGTGTATCGGGACTAGCGGGAGAGTTGGATACGCAGTATTTT,CSVSGLAGELDTQYF
TRBJ2-1,TRBV20-1,14,-,-,TGCAGTGCTAGCCCTACGAGCTCCTACAATGAGCAGTTCTTC,CSASPTSSYNEQFF
TRBJ2-5,TRBV12-3/TRBV12-4,14,-,-,TGTGCCAGCAGTTTAGGGACACAACAAGAGACCCAGTACTTC,CASSLGTQQETQYF
TRBJ2-3,TRBV11-1,11,-,-,TGTGCCAGCACCATAGGAGATACGCAGTATTTT,CASTIGDTQYF
TRBJ2-5,TRBV20-1,16,many,-,TGCAGTGCTAGAAGGTCGTGGGGGGGGGCCGTGGAGACCCAGTACTTC,CSARRSWGGAVETQYF
TRBJ2-7,TRBV12-5,12,-,-,TGTGCTAGGGGCTCCACGCGAAACGAGCAGTACTTC,CARGSTRNEQYF
TRBJ2-5,TRBV25-1,16,-,TRBD1,TGTGCCAGCAGGACAGGGGAGAACCAAATCGGGGAGACCCAGTACTTC,CASRTGENQIGETQYF
TRBJ2-7,TRBV12-3/TRBV12-4,15,-,-,TGTGCCAGCAGCAACTTCCGTTTCCCCTCCTACGAGCAGTACTTC,CASSNFRFPSYEQYF
TRBJ2-5,TRBV7-9,13,-,-,TGTGCCAGCAGCTTGGGAAGGGACACGACCCAGTACTTC,CASSLGRDTTQYF
TRBJ2-1,TRBV27,15,-,-,TGTGCCAGCGGGGCCGCGTCTCGACGTCGGGATGAGCAGTTCTTC,CASGAASRRRDEQFF
TRBJ1-2,TRBV15,14,few,-,TGTGCCACCAGCAGAGATTACGGAGACTATGGCTACACCTTC,CATSRDYGDYGYTF
TRBJ2-1,TRBV7-9,14,-,TRBD2,TGTGCCAGCAGCTTAGGACTAGCGGACTCTGTGCAGTTCTTC,CASSLGLADSVQFF
TRBJ2-7,TRBV10-2,13,-,TRBD1,TGCGCCAGCAGCCCCCGGACAGGGGGCGAGCAGTACTTC,CASSPRTGGEQYF
TRBJ2-3,TRBV12-3/TRBV12-4,15,-,-,TGTGCCAGCAGTTTAGGGCCGGTAAGCACAGATACGCAGTATTTT,CASSLGPVSTDTQYF
TRBJ2-3,TRBV7-2,14,-,TRBD2,TGTGCCAGCAGCTGGGAGGGAGTGGCAGATACGCAGTATTTT,CASSWEGVADTQYF
TRBJ2-3,TRBV20-1,15,-,TRBD2,TGCAGTGCTGTCCCGGGAGCGGGGCGGGCAGATACGCAGTATTTT,CSAVPGAGRADTQYF
TRBJ2-7,TRBV27,16,-,TRBD1,TGTGCCAGCAGTCCAGGACAGGGGTATAGTTCCTACGAGCAGTACTTC,CASSPGQGYSSYEQYF
TRBJ2-1,TRBV20-1,13,once,-,TGCAGTGCTCCCAGGGAGGTAGGCAATGAGCAGTTCTTC,CSAPREVGNEQFF
TRBJ2-7,TRBV5-1,13,-,-,TGCGCCAGCAGCTTGGCGGGGGGCTGGGAGCAGTACTTC,CASSLAGGWEQYF
TRBJ2-1,TRBV7-2,16,-,TRBD2,TGTGCCAGCAGCTGGGGGGCGGGGGGAGTTTACAATGAGCAGTTCTTC,CASSWGAGGVYNEQFF
TRBJ1-1,TRBV7-9,18,-,TRBD1,TGTGCCAGCAGCTTAGCGTTAATGGGACAGGCCTTCGGCACTGAAGCTTTCTTT,CASSLALMGQAFGTEAFF